The clone carrying this T cell receptor beta chain occurred many times. TCRdb processed the RT-PCR reads anew with MiXCR; each CDR3 protein has one entry. Among 500,000 to 600,000 distinct CDR3 sequences listed, around 11% were seen once. This sample is part of a study of response to subunit inactivated influenza vaccine. CDR1 is MNHEY and CDR2 is SMNVEV in the germline V gene (reference sequence). The CDR3 contains 17 residues. The trim removed 5 bases at V and 5 bases at J, leaving 12 bases unmatched. In addition, the sample was reused for a study of T cells expressing NK-cell markers. This second report adds: For TCR beta, cDNA was produced by 5'RACE template switching with UMIs. According to the study, TCR beta repertoires originated from sorted CD3+CD56+NKG2C+, CD3+CD56+NKG2C- and CD3+CD56-NKG2C+ T cells.

V is TRBV27 and J is TRBJ1-5, with 10 bases identical to TRBD1. This sequence was found in a man aged 50 to 59 who received an inactivated influenza vaccine. The specimen comprised PBMCs from blood, sampled on the day of vaccination. CDR3 loop: CASSKNSGTGVYQPQHF. In DNA, the CDR3 is TGTGCCAGCAGTAAGAACTCCGGGACAGGGGTATATCAGCCCCAGCATTTT.